The clone carrying this TCR beta chain appeared many times. As the CDR3 is not closed by the conserved phenylalanine or tryptophan, this likely results from a read error. Molecular barcoded adaptors covering alpha/delta and beta/gamma chains were used on roughly 370 ng RNA. TCRdb ran MiXCR on the reads and lists one entry per CDR3 protein. The sample carries fewer than 30,000 distinct CDR3 sequences, approximately 15% recorded once. This sample stems from a study of read filtering for tumor transcriptome and immune sequencing. The wider study: 8 or 9 patients were R-ISS I, about 16 were R-ISS II, 7 were R-ISS III. Transcriptome libraries were built from DNase-treated RNA.

Trimming took 0 bases from V and 9 from J, leaving 6 bases between them. Per the germline V gene, CDR1 is DFQATT and CDR2 is SNEGSKA (reference sequence). This CDR3 is 11 amino acids long. Sampling of bone marrow took place during active disease in every patient. The receptor was derived from a donor at least 40 years old with multiple myeloma. The chain carries TRBV20-1 and TRBJ2-1, with unresolved D. The specimen was a population of CD138-negative cells sorted from bone marrow. CDR3 protein: CSARDQIEQFS. The CDR3 region has the DNA TGCAGTGCTAGAGATCAGATTGAGCAGTTCTCC.